These 21 T cell receptor beta chains were all obtained from the same sample, sequenced in a study of graft-versus-host responses after intestinal transplantation. Libraries were prepared by immunoSEQ multiplex PCR; TCRdb keeps only in-frame clonotypes and omits some of them. Of roughly 17,000 clones listed, approximately 86% were seen once; the top ten hold around half. This specimen was bone marrow, taken roughly 130 days after transplant. The receptors shown here come from a human patient who received an intestinal transplant, so some T cells may come from the graft donor.

V is TRBV28 and J is TRBJ2-7, with 9 bases aligning to TRBD1. The trim removed 10 bases at V and 2 bases at J, leaving 9 bases unmatched. The germline V gene has CDR1 MDHEN and CDR2 SYDVKM. There are 14 residues in the CDR3. The CDR3 DNA reads as TGTGCCACAGCCGTCGGACAGGGGCCCTACGAGCAGTACTTC. Amino acid sequence: CATAVGQGPYEQYF.

The chain carries TRBV7-9 and TRBJ2-1, with TRBD2 as a possible D gene (5 bases). The germline V gene has CDR1 SEHNR and CDR2 FQNEAQ (reference sequence). V was clipped by 2 bases and J by 6 bases, with 5 bases between them. This CDR3 spans 12 amino acids. The CDR3 sequence: CASSLRGNEQFF. In DNA form, the CDR3 reads TGTGCCAGCAGCTTACGGGGCAATGAGCAGTTCTTC. The whole variable domain, filled in from reference TRBV7-9 and TRBJ2-1, reads DTGVSQNPRHKITKRGQNVTFRCDPISEHNRLYWYRQTLGQGPEFLTYFQNEAQLEKSRLLSDRFSAERPKGSFSTLEIQRTEQGDSAMYLCASSLRGNEQFFGPGTRLTVL.

The rearrangement links TRBV28 to TRBJ2-3; D gene unclear. The CDR3 is 16 amino acids. Germline V CDR1 and CDR2: MDHEN, SYDVKM. V was trimmed by 2 bases and J by 0 bases, leaving 12 bases between them. CDR3 coding DNA: TGTGCCAGCAGTTTACTCCCGCACCAGAGCACAGATACGCAGTATTTT. Translated, it gives CASSLLPHQSTDTQYF.

The chain joins TRBV5-5 to TRBJ2-1, with 7 bases that match TRBD2. The CDR3 length is 16 residues. With V trimmed by 4 bases and J by 9 bases, 16 bases remained unmatched. Looked up from germline, CDR1 is SGHKS and CDR2 is YYEKEE (reference sequence). The CDR3 sequence: CASSLGYGREWAEQFF. Here the CDR3 DNA reads TGTGCCAGCAGCCTCGGTTACGGGCGGGAGTGGGCTGAGCAGTTCTTC.

This clone was picked up a small number of times. The chain carries TRBV10-1 and TRBJ1-6; D is unclear. V dropped 6 bases and J dropped 7 bases, with 10 bases sitting between them. CDR1 is WNHNN, CDR2 SYGVQD, per germline (reference sequence). This CDR3 spans 13 amino acids. CDR3 nucleotide sequence: TGCGCCAGCAGCCTAACGACGAATTCACCCCTCCACTTT. Amino acids: CASSLTTNSPLHF.

The V and J genes are TRBV28 and TRBJ2-5; D not resolved. The CDR3 runs 11 residues. V was clipped by 7 bases and J by 7 bases, with 10 bases between them. Germline V gene lookup returns CDR1 MDHEN and CDR2 SYDVKM. DNA for the CDR3: TGTGCCAGCAATACCTGGGGGACCCAGTACTTC. As protein: CASNTWGTQYF. The variable domain in full, with the rest retrieved from reference TRBV28 and TRBJ2-5, is DVKVTQSSRYLVKRTGEKVFLECVQDMDHENMFWYRQDPGLGLRLIYFSYDVKMKEKGDIPEGYSVSREKKERFSLILESASTNQTSMYLCASNTWGTQYFGPGTRLLVL.

V usage is TRBV7-9 and J usage is TRBJ1-5; D ambiguous. This CDR3 has 13 residues. With 1 base removed from V and 4 bases from J, the gap between germline ends came to 5 bases. From germline, CDR1 is SEHNR and CDR2 FQNEAQ (reference sequence). The CDR3 loop reads CASSLGPNQPQHF. The CDR3 DNA reads as TGTGCCAGCAGCTTAGGTCCAAATCAGCCCCAGCATTTT.

The rearrangement uses TRBV5-1 and TRBJ1-1; D gene ambiguous. The CDR3 has 14 residues. CDR1 is SGHRS, CDR2 YFSETQ, per germline. V shed 0 bases and J shed 5 bases, with 11 bases lying between them. In DNA, the CDR3 is TGCGCCAGCAGCTTGGACCTTCAACGGACTGAAGCTTTCTTT. Amino acids: CASSLDLQRTEAFF.

V and J are TRBV6-5 and TRBJ2-3; either TRBD1 or TRBD2 may fit D (5 bases each). Germline values: CDR1 MNHEY, CDR2 SVGAGI. Trimming stripped 2 bases from V and 3 bases from J, with 9 bases between. The length of the CDR3 is 14 residues. The CDR3 loop reads CASSYVGTTDTQYF. CDR3 sequence (DNA): TGTGCCAGCAGTTACGTGGGGACGACAGATACGCAGTATTTT.

This clone appeared a single time. The chain is built from TRBV28 and TRBJ2-7, with 8 bases matching TRBD2. CDR3 length: 15 residues. J lost 1 base, V lost 0 bases, and 2 bases had no gene match. The V gene's germline CDR1 is MDHEN and CDR2 SYDVKM. The CDR3 DNA sequence: TGTGCCAGCAGTTTATGGGTAGCGGGGTCCTACGAGCAGTACTTC. Translation: CASSLWVAGSYEQYF.

In its sample, this clone was seen a few times. The chain carries TRBV4-2 and TRBJ1-5; D gene ambiguous. CDR3 size: 14 residues. The germline V gene encodes CDR1 LGHNA and CDR2 YNFKEQ. Trimming removed 5 bases at V and 1 base at J, with 9 bases between. The DNA of the CDR3 is TGTGCCAGCAGCTTCTATGGAAGCAATCAGCCCCAGCATTTT. It codes for CASSFYGSNQPQHF.

In this sample, this clone turned up once. The genes are TRBV5-1 and TRBJ2-7; D possibly corresponds to TRBD1 (5 bases). The CDR3 loop spans 14 amino acids. Germline CDR1 reads SGHRS; CDR2 reads YFSETQ. The germline V and J ends were trimmed by 4 bases and 2 bases, with 13 bases remaining between them. For the CDR3, the DNA is TGCGCCAGCAGCCTTTGGGCAGGGCCCTACGAGCAGTACTTC. Protein product: CASSLWAGPYEQYF. Using reference TRBV5-1 and TRBJ2-7 for the parts outside the CDR3, the full variable domain is KAGVTQTPRYLIKTRGQQVTLSCSPISGHRSVSWYQQTPGQGLQFLFEYFSETQRNKGNFPGRFSGRQFSNSRSEMNVSTLELGDSALYLCASSLWAGPYEQYFGPGTRLTVT.

The rearrangement links TRBV5-6 to TRBJ2-1, with 11 bases aligning to TRBD1. The CDR3 is made up of 15 amino acids. With V trimmed by 2 bases and J by 8 bases, 6 bases remained unmatched. Germline V gives CDR1 SGHDT, CDR2 YYEEEE. CDR3 sequence: CASSFPGQGGYEQFF. CDR3 sequence (DNA): TGTGCCAGCAGCTTTCCGGGACAGGGGGGATATGAGCAGTTCTTC.

This clone was observed once. The CDR3 coding sequence is TGTGCCAGCAGTTTACAACAACTCTCCTACAATGAGCAGTTCTTC. It encodes CASSLQQLSYNEQFF. This chain connects TRBV28 to TRBJ2-1; D unresolved. V lost 2 bases and J lost 0, with 8 bases in between. Germline CDR1 and CDR2: MDHEN and SYDVKM. This CDR3 comprises 15 residues.

The V and J genes are TRBV5-8 and TRBJ2-1; the D gene is possibly TRBD2 (7 bases). V gave up 6 bases and J gave up 4 bases, with 17 bases separating them. The CDR3 spans 15 residues. Per germline, CDR1 SGHTS and CDR2 YDEGEE. CDR3: CASIPAGAGYNEQFF. Here the CDR3 DNA reads TGTGCCAGCATCCCGGCGGGGGCGGGGTACAATGAGCAGTTCTTC.

This clone was detected only a few times. This rearrangement joins TRBV13 to TRBJ2-7, with a tentative D call TRBD1 (5 bases). Germline CDR1 PRHDT, CDR2 FYEKMQ (reference sequence). Trimming shortened V by 3 bases and J by 5 bases, and 11 bases separated the two germline ends. The CDR3 consists of 13 residues. The CDR3 spells CASSLGPVNEQYF. The CDR3 DNA reads TGTGCCAGCAGCTTGGGGCCTGTCAACGAGCAGTACTTC.

The CDR3 sequence is CASSFRTSGSGETQYF. DNA for the CDR3: TGTGCCAGCAGCTTTCGGACTAGCGGGAGTGGTGAGACCCAGTACTTC. V usage is TRBV7-8 and J usage is TRBJ2-5, with 13 bases matching TRBD2. The CDR3 runs 16 residues. The V segment lost 3 bases and the J segment 5 bases; nucleotides outside the gene matches: 6. Germline CDR1 is SGHVS and CDR2 is FQNEAQ.

The V call is TRBV7-6, the J call TRBJ2-7; TRBD1 matches 7 bases. The germline V gene encodes CDR1 SGHVS and CDR2 FNYEAQ. V lost 5 bases to trimming and J lost 2 bases; unmatched junction nucleotides: 6. The CDR3 sequence is 14 residues long. The CDR3 nucleotides read TGTGCCAGCAGCCGCAAACAGGGGACCTACGAGCAGTACTTC. Translating gives CASSRKQGTYEQYF.

The rearrangement joins TRBV7-8 to TRBJ1-2; no firm D call. The CDR3 consists of 17 residues. V lost 5 bases, J lost 4 bases, and 23 bases lay in between. Germline V gives CDR1 SGHVS, CDR2 FQNEAQ. The CDR3 sequence is CASSPYEGHRTSYGYTF. The CDR3 DNA sequence: TGTGCCAGCAGCCCCTACGAAGGGCATAGAACCTCCTATGGCTACACCTTC. The full variable domain, rest sourced from reference TRBV7-8 and TRBJ1-2, is GAGVSQSPRYKVAKRGQDVALRCDPISGHVSLFWYQQALGQGPEFLTYFQNEAQLDKSGLPSDRFFAERPEGSVSTLKIQRTQQEDSAVYLCASSPYEGHRTSYGYTFGSGTRLTVV.

This chain uses TRBV5-6 with TRBJ1-2, with TRBD1 as a possible D gene (5 bases). The V end lost 0 bases, the J end lost 7 bases, and 10 bases lay between the germline ends. The CDR3 covers 13 residues. Germline CDR1 SGHDT, CDR2 YYEEEE. CDR3 in amino acids: CASSLVQGGGYTF. The CDR3 nucleotides read TGTGCCAGCAGCTTGGTCCAGGGTGGTGGCTACACCTTC.

This chain's CDR3 is CASSLLGLVVDEQYF. The CDR3 coding sequence is TGTGCCAGCAGCTTATTGGGACTAGTGGTTGACGAGCAGTACTTC. The rearrangement links TRBV7-9 to TRBJ2-7; 8 nucleotides agree with TRBD2. CDR3 length equals 15 residues. The V and J ends lost 2 bases and 5 bases, in that order; junction bases with no gene match: 8. In germline, CDR1 is SEHNR, CDR2 FQNEAQ (reference sequence).